A selection of T cell receptor beta chains follows, all from one sample in a study of T-cell memory formation after mild COVID-19. TCRdb re-called the 5' RACE reads with MiXCR, one entry per CDR3 protein. The sample records over 500,000 distinct CDR3 sequences, roughly 17% being singletons. The source material was PBMCs or a T cell subset sorted from them (not recorded which). The receptors come from an adult woman who had mild COVID-19 (a few samples of this study predate the infection). Cell type and time point are not known. The CDR3 runs from the conserved cysteine through the conserved F or W. The order of the fields is clone size, V gene, J gene, D gene, CDR3 protein, CDR3 DNA. D genes are given only for firm matches. Some rows mark clone size as missing; the rest say once, few, many or name a class of expanded clone.

>NA|TRBV7-2|TRBJ1-2|TRBD1
CPSSLPGQGAPNYGYTF
TGTCCCAGCAGCTTACCGGGACAGGGGGCCCCTAACTATGGCTACACCTTC
>NA|TRBV4-1|TRBJ1-1|NA
CASSRVEVNTEAFF
TGCGCCAGCAGTCGCGTTGAAGTCAACACTGAAGCTTTCTTT
>NA|TRBV11-2|TRBJ2-2|NA
CASSSFSGGELFF
TGTGCCAGCAGCTCATTCTCGGGCGGGGAGCTGTTTTTT
>NA|TRBV7-9|TRBJ2-5|TRBD1
CASSPGQGRETQYF
TGTGCCAGCAGCCCCGGACAGGGTAGGGAGACCCAGTACTTC
>NA|TRBV7-9|TRBJ2-4|NA
CASSLDGVSTNQNIQYF
TGTGCCAGCAGCTTGGATGGGGTCAGCACGAATCAAAACATTCAGTACTTC
>NA|TRBV18|TRBJ2-5|NA
CASSPYRGSQETQYF
TGTGCCAGCTCACCATACCGAGGTAGCCAAGAGACCCAGTACTTC
>many|TRBV29-1|TRBJ2-2|TRBD1
CSVEGPRGTGELFF
TGCAGCGTTGAAGGGCCCAGGGGGACCGGGGAGCTGTTTTTT
>NA|TRBV6-5|TRBJ1-1|NA
CASSYSTIVGGSTEAFF
TGTGCCAGCAGTTACTCGACCATAGTTGGCGGGTCCACTGAAGCTTTCTTT
>NA|TRBV5-1|TRBJ2-5|NA
CASSQVAGRETQYF
TGCGCCAGCAGCCAAGTGGCAGGGAGAGAGACCCAGTACTTC
>NA|TRBV5-1|TRBJ2-3|TRBD1
CASSSQGAGADTQYF
TGCGCCAGCAGCTCACAGGGGGCCGGGGCAGATACGCAGTATTTT
>many|TRBV6-2/TRBV6-3|TRBJ2-3|NA
CASSWNRVADTQYF
TGTGCCAGCAGTTGGAACAGGGTTGCAGATACGCAGTATTTT
>NA|TRBV19|TRBJ2-2|NA
CASSKLGNTGELFF
TGTGCCAGTAGTAAATTAGGGAACACCGGGGAGCTGTTTTTT
>NA|TRBV4-2|TRBJ2-7|NA
CASSQETLYEQYF
TGTGCCAGCAGCCAAGAGACCCTCTACGAGCAGTACTTC
>few|TRBV29-1|TRBJ1-1|TRBD1
CSASDRRNTEAFF
TGCAGCGCCTCGGACAGGCGCAACACTGAAGCTTTCTTT
>NA|TRBV2|TRBJ2-7|TRBD1
CASIGQVNSYEQYF
TGTGCCAGCATAGGACAGGTGAACTCCTACGAGCAGTACTTC
>few|TRBV5-1|TRBJ2-3|NA
CASSSGGLWDTQYF
TGCGCCAGCAGCTCCGGGGGATTGTGGGATACGCAGTATTTT
>NA|TRBV20-1|TRBJ1-5|NA
CSARLPQSVNQPQHF
TGCAGTGCACGCCTTCCACAGTCGGTTAATCAGCCCCAGCATTTT
>NA|TRBV29-1|TRBJ2-7|TRBD1
CSVEEGTAGYEQYF
TGCAGCGTTGAAGAGGGGACAGCCGGCTACGAGCAGTACTTC
>many|TRBV7-3|TRBJ2-1|NA
CASGGAGPSSYNEQFF
TGTGCCAGCGGAGGGGCGGGGCCGAGCTCCTACAATGAGCAGTTCTTC
>NA|TRBV14|TRBJ2-1|NA
CASSQFRGANEQFF
TGTGCCAGCAGCCAATTCCGGGGTGCGAATGAGCAGTTCTTC
>few|TRBV11-3|TRBJ2-1|NA
CASSPGGDRDNEQFF
TGTGCCAGCAGCCCCGGCGGGGACAGAGACAATGAGCAGTTCTTC
>NA|TRBV6-6|TRBJ2-2|TRBD2
CASRLAGRGSGELFF
TGTGCCAGTAGATTAGCGGGAAGGGGCTCCGGGGAGCTGTTTTTT
>NA|TRBV20-1|TRBJ2-1|TRBD2
CSARPRLAGVDQFF
TGCAGTGCGAGGCCCCGACTAGCGGGAGTCGATCAGTTCTTC
>few|TRBV11-2|TRBJ1-3|NA
CASSLERWTPVGSGNTIYF
TGTGCCAGCAGCTTAGAGAGATGGACACCCGTGGGATCTGGAAACACCATATATTTT
>many|TRBV9|TRBJ1-3|NA
CASSLDESSGNTIYF
TGTGCCAGCAGCTTGGACGAGAGCTCTGGAAACACCATATATTTT
>few|TRBV11-3|TRBJ2-1|NA
CASSLVLQRAFYNEQFF
TGTGCCAGCAGCTTAGTCCTTCAGCGGGCATTCTACAATGAGCAGTTCTTC
>few|TRBV7-2|TRBJ1-1|NA
CASRSSGGLNTEAFF
TGTGCCAGCAGATCAAGTGGGGGGTTGAACACTGAAGCTTTCTTT
>many|TRBV11-2|TRBJ1-5|TRBD1
CASSPDRDQPQHF
TGTGCCAGCAGTCCAGACAGGGATCAGCCCCAGCATTTT
>NA|TRBV15|TRBJ2-7|NA
CATSKGHEQGYEQYF
TGTGCCACCAGCAAGGGTCACGAACAGGGCTACGAGCAGTACTTC
>NA|TRBV7-2|TRBJ2-5|NA
CASSLVGLLGETQYF
TGTGCCAGCAGCTTAGTGGGCCTCCTGGGTGAGACCCAGTACTTC
>NA|TRBV15|TRBJ2-5|TRBD1
CATSTWDRGEETQYF
TGTGCCACCAGCACCTGGGACAGGGGGGAAGAGACCCAGTACTTC
>NA|TRBV5-1|TRBJ2-1|NA
CASSFHEDSEQFF
TGCGCCAGCAGCTTCCACGAGGATAGTGAGCAGTTCTTC
>NA|TRBV7-2|TRBJ2-4|TRBD2
CASSFPLSGDRGKNIQYF
TGTGCCAGCAGCTTCCCTCTTAGCGGGGACCGGGGCAAAAACATTCAGTACTTC
>few|TRBV7-6|TRBJ2-1|TRBD2
CASTPWVIPSTSGSNEQFF
TGTGCCAGCACCCCTTGGGTAATTCCTTCGACTAGCGGGTCGAATGAGCAGTTCTTC
>NA|TRBV11-2|TRBJ2-5|NA
CASSFGVVQETQYF
TGTGCCAGCAGCTTTGGGGTGGTACAAGAGACCCAGTACTTC
>few|TRBV21-1|TRBJ1-3|NA
CASSYPGTTASGNTIYF
TGTGCCAGCAGCTACCCCGGGACAACGGCCTCTGGAAACACCATATATTTT
>few|TRBV20-1|TRBJ2-5|TRBD2
CSGPEGLGLETQYF
TGCAGTGGTCCTGAGGGACTAGGGTTGGAGACCCAGTACTTC
>NA|TRBV3-1|TRBJ1-2|NA
CASSQGEYYGYTF
TGTGCCAGCAGCCAGGGGGAATACTATGGCTACACCTTC
>NA|TRBV24-1|TRBJ2-7|TRBD2
CATSDSLAGAYEQYF
TGTGCCACCAGTGATTCCTTAGCGGGAGCCTACGAGCAGTACTTC
>NA|TRBV4-2|TRBJ2-7|NA
CASSQSPLTQYEQYF
TGTGCCAGCAGCCAATCCCCGCTCACCCAGTACGAGCAGTACTTC
>few|TRBV29-1|TRBJ2-7|TRBD2
CSVSGGTRGYEQYF
TGCAGCGTCTCTGGCGGGACTAGGGGTTACGAGCAGTACTTC